The 14 T cell receptor beta chains in this list originate from one sample, sequenced in a study of long-term antiretroviral therapy in people with HIV. With survey level as its setting, the immunoSEQ assay was v3.0. Profiling relied on immunoSEQ multiplex PCR, and the TCRdb table lists in-frame clones only, not all of them. In the table there are about 20,000 clones, approximately 86% of which are singletons. This specimen consisted of unsorted PBMCs, obtained 2.4 to 2.5 years after starting antiretroviral therapy. Receptor source: a man aged 40-50 years with HIV.

CDR3 loop: CASSIGGLNEKLFF. The CDR3 DNA is TGTGCCAGTAGTATTGGGGGGCTCAATGAAAAACTGTTTTTT. The chain joins TRBV19 to TRBJ1-4, with D possibly TRBD1 on 6 matching bases. The CDR3 spans 14 residues. The V and J ends lost 3 bases and 5 bases respectively, with 10 bases between them. In germline, CDR1 is LNHDA, CDR2 SQIVND (reference sequence).

This clone is a singleton in its sample. CDR3 nucleotides: TGTGCCAGCAGCTTTGAGGGGGCCAATCAGCCCCAGCATTTT. It specifies CASSFEGANQPQHF. The rearrangement joins TRBV7-9 to TRBJ1-5; 7 positions agree with TRBD1. Germline assignment: CDR1 SEHNR and CDR2 FQNEAQ (reference sequence). V was pared by 3 bases and J by 3 bases, with 2 bases of the junction left unmatched. The CDR3 spans 14 residues. The whole variable domain, filled in from reference TRBV7-9 and TRBJ1-5, reads DTGVSQNPRHKITKRGQNVTFRCDPISEHNRLYWYRQTLGQGPEFLTYFQNEAQLEKSRLLSDRFSAERPKGSFSTLEIQRTEQGDSAMYLCASSFEGANQPQHFGDGTRLSIL.

V usage is TRBV10-3 and J usage is TRBJ1-1; weak D call: TRBD1 (6 bases). Germline values: CDR1 ENHRY, CDR2 SYGVKD. The CDR3 covers 14 residues. V was cut by 6 bases and J by 4 bases, with 15 bases left in between. The CDR3 DNA is TGTGCCATCAGCACTCCGGGGGCGACCACTGAAGCTTTCTTT. Translated: CAISTPGATTEAFF.

The rearrangement links TRBV4-1 to TRBJ2-1; D is possibly TRBD1 or TRBD2 (5 bases each). The CDR3 consists of 18 residues. CDR1 and CDR2 from the germline V gene are MGHRA and YSYEKL. Trimming shortened V by 0 bases and J by 8 bases, and 23 bases separated the two germline ends. The CDR3 region has the DNA TGCGCCAGCAGCCAAGATCCACTAGGGGTGGCGGCCGTCGATGAGCAGTTCTTC. Amino acid sequence: CASSQDPLGVAAVDEQFF.

V and J are TRBV20-1 and TRBJ1-2; D is perhaps TRBD1 (5 bases). The CDR3 length is 11 residues. The V gene lost 1 base and the J gene lost 10 bases, with 10 bases spanning the gap. Germline V lookup: CDR1 DFQATT, CDR2 SNEGSKA (reference sequence). CDR3 sequence: CSARVAGTYTF. In DNA form, the CDR3 reads TGCAGTGCTAGAGTCGCGGGGACCTACACCTTC.

The chain combines TRBV5-1 with TRBJ1-2, with D tentatively TRBD1 (6 bases). CDR3 length equals 14 residues. Trimming took 1 base from V and 10 from J, leaving 17 bases between them. Germline V gene data show CDR1 as SGHRS and CDR2 as YFSETQ. CDR3: CASSLNTGNVDYTF. DNA of the CDR3: TGCGCCAGCAGCTTGAACACAGGGAACGTGGACTACACCTTC.

This clone ranks as medium-sized. The rearrangement joins TRBV11-2 to TRBJ1-1, with D unresolved. Trimming took off 5 bases at V and 1 base at J, with 8 bases between the two ends. The length of the CDR3 is 13 residues. From germline, CDR1 is SGHAT and CDR2 FQNNGV. The CDR3 nucleotides read TGTGCCAGCAGCCTTTGGTCGAACACTGAAGCTTTCTTT. This gives the protein CASSLWSNTEAFF.

The CDR3 DNA reads as TGTGCCAGCAGGGAAGCCGGGGAGAACTATGGCTACACCTTC. Its protein is CASREAGENYGYTF. V gene TRBV4-2 combines with J gene TRBJ1-2; unclear D gene. Germline V CDR1 and CDR2: LGHNA, YNFKEQ. CDR3 size: 14 residues. V was cut by 6 bases and J by 2 bases, with 13 bases left in between.

This clone was observed a handful of times. The rearrangement links TRBV6-1 to TRBJ1-2, with D unclear. From germline, CDR1 is MNHNS and CDR2 SASEGT. The CDR3 has 14 amino acids. V was trimmed by 5 bases and J by 8 bases, leaving 18 bases between them. The CDR3 nucleotides are TGTGCCAGCAGTCCCTCTTGGCAGGCGCTAGGCTACACCTTC. It translates to CASSPSWQALGYTF.

The chain has TRBV5-5 and TRBJ2-5; 7 nucleotides align to TRBD1. The CDR3 is made up of 16 amino acids. Per germline, CDR1 SGHKS and CDR2 YYEKEE (reference sequence). V lost 0 bases and J lost 2; bases outside the gene matches: 7. The CDR3 reads CASSLGGGARQETQYF. The CDR3 region has the DNA TGTGCCAGCAGCTTGGGAGGGGGCGCGAGGCAAGAGACCCAGTACTTC. The complete variable domain, with remaining parts taken from reference TRBV5-5 and TRBJ2-5, reads DAGVTQSPTHLIKTRGQQVTLRCSPISGHKSVSWYQQVLGQGPQFIFQYYEKEERGRGNFPDRFSARQFPNYSSELNVNALLLGDSALYLCASSLGGGARQETQYFGPGTRLLVL.

The chain carries TRBV10-1 and TRBJ1-2; TRBD1 might be the D (5 bases). The CDR3 is 13 residues long. Germline values: CDR1 WNHNN, CDR2 SYGVQD (reference sequence). The V and J ends lost 6 bases and 3 bases respectively, with 11 bases between them. Written as DNA, the CDR3 is TGCGCCAGCAGCCAGGGTTGGGACTATGGCTACACCTTC. Its translation: CASSQGWDYGYTF.

The CDR3 bases are TGTGCCAGCTCCCAAGGGAGGTCCGAGACCCAGTACTTC. This sequence encodes CASSQGRSETQYF. The chain uses TRBV27 and TRBJ2-5; a possible D gene is TRBD2 (6 bases). Trimming took 8 bases from V and 5 from J, leaving 15 bases between them. The V gene's germline CDR1 is MNHEY and CDR2 SMNVEV (reference sequence). The CDR3 is 13 residues long.

The chain combines TRBV2 with TRBJ1-2; D is uncertain. The CDR3 loop spans 15 amino acids. Trimming pared 1 base from V and 5 bases from J, leaving 14 bases between. Germline assignment: CDR1 SNHLY and CDR2 FYNNEI. CDR3 amino acids: CASSEGAGKEYGYTF. In DNA form, the CDR3 reads TGTGCCAGCAGTGAAGGGGCAGGCAAGGAATATGGCTACACCTTC.

The gene calls are TRBV5-6 and TRBJ2-7; 7 bases fit TRBD1. Germline loops: CDR1 SGHDT, CDR2 YYEEEE. The CDR3 extends over 13 amino acids. J was trimmed by 4 bases and V by 5 bases; bases with no gene match: 6. The CDR3 spells CASSSGQPYEQYF. Written as DNA, the CDR3 is TGTGCCAGCAGTTCGGGACAGCCGTACGAGCAGTACTTC.